The source of this TCR beta chain is a study of blood T cell repertoires in COVID-19. Study at large: Some COVID-19 samples were acute and others convalescent; all came from the United States, Italy and Spain. T cells, B-cell-depleted T cells, or PBMCs provided the cDNA or gDNA that served as material.

The CDR3 is made up of 15 amino acids. V was pared by 3 bases and J by 2 bases, with 14 bases between. This clone was counted once. In the original workflow: Quantification of nucleated cells was approximated via reference gene primer amplification. The assay was immunoSEQ multiplex PCR, and TCRdb's table has in-frame clones only and misses some. V and J calls and clone size are those listed in that table; D and trimming were worked out from the DNA. The sample lists approximately 26,000 clones; nearly 90% were seen once. The sample comprised peripheral blood. The source of this sequence is a woman in her sixties with active COVID-19. The chain carries TRBV23-1 and TRBJ2-7, with D uncertain. TRBV23-1 has ORF status, its function being uncertain. CDR3 sequence (DNA): TGCGCCAGCAGTCAGATACTAAAAGATCCCTACGAGCAGTACTTC. Protein product: CASSQILKDPYEQYF.